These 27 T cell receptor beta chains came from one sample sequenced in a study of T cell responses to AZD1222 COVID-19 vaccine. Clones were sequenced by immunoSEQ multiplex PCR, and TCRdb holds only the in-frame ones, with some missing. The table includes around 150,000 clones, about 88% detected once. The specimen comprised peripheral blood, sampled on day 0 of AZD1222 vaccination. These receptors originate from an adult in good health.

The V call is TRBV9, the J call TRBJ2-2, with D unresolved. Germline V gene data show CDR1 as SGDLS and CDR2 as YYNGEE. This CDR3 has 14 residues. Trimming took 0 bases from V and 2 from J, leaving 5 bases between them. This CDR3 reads CASSVGHNTGELFF. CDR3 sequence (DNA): TGTGCCAGCAGCGTAGGTCATAACACCGGGGAGCTGTTTTTT.

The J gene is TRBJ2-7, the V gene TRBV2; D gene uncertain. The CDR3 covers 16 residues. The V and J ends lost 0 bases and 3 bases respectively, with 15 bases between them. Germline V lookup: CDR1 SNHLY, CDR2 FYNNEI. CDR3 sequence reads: CASSEAWSSNLYEQYF. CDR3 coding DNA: TGTGCCAGCAGTGAAGCATGGTCCTCAAACCTCTACGAGCAGTACTTC.

This CDR3 reads CASSLPYSGANVLTF. CDR3 in DNA: TGTGCCAGCAGCTTACCCTACTCTGGGGCCAACGTCCTGACTTTC. The rearrangement links TRBV7-9 to TRBJ2-6, with no clear D. Deletions cut 2 bases from V and 0 bases from J, with 5 bases between. This CDR3 comprises 15 residues. Germline V lookup: CDR1 SEHNR, CDR2 FQNEAQ (reference sequence). The full variable domain, completed using reference TRBV7-9 and TRBJ2-6, is DTGVSQNPRHKITKRGQNVTFRCDPISEHNRLYWYRQTLGQGPEFLTYFQNEAQLEKSRLLSDRFSAERPKGSFSTLEIQRTEQGDSAMYLCASSLPYSGANVLTFGAGSRLTVL.

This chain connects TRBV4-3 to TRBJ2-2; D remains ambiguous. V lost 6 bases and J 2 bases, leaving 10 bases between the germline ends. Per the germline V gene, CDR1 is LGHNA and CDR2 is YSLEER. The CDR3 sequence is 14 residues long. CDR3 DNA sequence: TGCGCCAGCAGGGCTTGGGTTAACACCGGGGAGCTGTTTTTT. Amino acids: CASRAWVNTGELFF.

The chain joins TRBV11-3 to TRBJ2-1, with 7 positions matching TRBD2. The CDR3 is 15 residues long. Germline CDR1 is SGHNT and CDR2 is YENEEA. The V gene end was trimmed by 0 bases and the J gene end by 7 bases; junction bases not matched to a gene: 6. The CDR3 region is CASSLDRGEWNEQFF. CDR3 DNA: TGTGCCAGCAGCTTAGATCGGGGGGAGTGGAATGAGCAGTTCTTC.

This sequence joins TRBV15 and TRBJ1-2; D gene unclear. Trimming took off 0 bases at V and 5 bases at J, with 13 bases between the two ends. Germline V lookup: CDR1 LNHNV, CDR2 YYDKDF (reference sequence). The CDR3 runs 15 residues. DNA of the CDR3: TGTGCCACCAGCAGAGATAGGTCGTCGGGGTATGGCTACACCTTC. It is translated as CATSRDRSSGYGYTF.

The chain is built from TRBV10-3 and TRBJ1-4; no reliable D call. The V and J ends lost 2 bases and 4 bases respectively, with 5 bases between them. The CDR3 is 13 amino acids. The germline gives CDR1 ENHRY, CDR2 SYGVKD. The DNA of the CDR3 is TGTGCCATCAGTGAGGACGGTAATGAAAAACTGTTTTTT. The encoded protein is CAISEDGNEKLFF.

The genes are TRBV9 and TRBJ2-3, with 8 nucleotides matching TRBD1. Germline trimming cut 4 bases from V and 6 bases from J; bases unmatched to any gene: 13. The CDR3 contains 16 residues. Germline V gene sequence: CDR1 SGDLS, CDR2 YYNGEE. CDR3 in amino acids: CASSHNPAGGADTQYF. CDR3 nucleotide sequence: TGTGCCAGCAGCCACAACCCCGCAGGGGGCGCGGATACGCAGTATTTT. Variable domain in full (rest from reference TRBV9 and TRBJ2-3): DSGVTQTPKHLITATGQRVTLRCSPRSGDLSVYWYQQSLDQGLQFLIQYYNGEERAKGNILERFSAQQFPDLHSELNLSSLELGDSALYFCASSHNPAGGADTQYFGPGTRLTVL.

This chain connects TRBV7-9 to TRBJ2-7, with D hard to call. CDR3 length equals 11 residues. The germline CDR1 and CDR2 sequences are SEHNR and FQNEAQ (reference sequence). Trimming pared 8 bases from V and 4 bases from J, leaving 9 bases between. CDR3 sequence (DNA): TGTGCCAGCTCCACCTCTTACGAGCAGTACTTC. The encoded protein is CASSTSYEQYF.

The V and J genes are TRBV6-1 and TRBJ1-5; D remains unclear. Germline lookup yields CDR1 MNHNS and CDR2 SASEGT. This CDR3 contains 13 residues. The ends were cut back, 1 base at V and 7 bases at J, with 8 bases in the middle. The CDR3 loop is CASSEVVRQPQHF. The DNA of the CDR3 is TGTGCCAGCAGTGAAGTTGTAAGGCAGCCCCAGCATTTT.

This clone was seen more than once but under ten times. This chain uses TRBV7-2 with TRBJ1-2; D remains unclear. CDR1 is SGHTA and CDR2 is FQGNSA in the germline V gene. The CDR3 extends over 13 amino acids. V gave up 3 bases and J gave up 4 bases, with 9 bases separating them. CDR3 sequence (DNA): TGTGCCAGCAGCTTCGGCCGGGCCTATGGCTACACCTTC. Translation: CASSFGRAYGYTF. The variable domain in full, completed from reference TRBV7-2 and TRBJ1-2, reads GAGVSQSPSNKVTEKGKDVELRCDPISGHTALYWYRQSLGQGLEFLIYFQGNSAPDKSGLPSDRFSAERTGGSVSTLTIQRTQQEDSAVYLCASSFGRAYGYTFGSGTRLTVV.

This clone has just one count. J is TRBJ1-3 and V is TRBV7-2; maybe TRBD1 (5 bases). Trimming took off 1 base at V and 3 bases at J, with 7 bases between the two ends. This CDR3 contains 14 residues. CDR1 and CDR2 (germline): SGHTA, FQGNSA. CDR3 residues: CASSLVGVGNTIYF. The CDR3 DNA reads TGTGCCAGCAGCTTAGTAGGGGTTGGAAACACCATATATTTT.

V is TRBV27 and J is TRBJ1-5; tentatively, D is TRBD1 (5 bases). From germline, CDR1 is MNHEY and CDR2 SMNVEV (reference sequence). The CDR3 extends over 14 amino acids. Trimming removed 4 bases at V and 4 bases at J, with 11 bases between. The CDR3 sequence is CASSSAGRNQPQHF. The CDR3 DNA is TGTGCCAGCAGTTCTGCAGGGAGGAATCAGCCCCAGCATTTT.

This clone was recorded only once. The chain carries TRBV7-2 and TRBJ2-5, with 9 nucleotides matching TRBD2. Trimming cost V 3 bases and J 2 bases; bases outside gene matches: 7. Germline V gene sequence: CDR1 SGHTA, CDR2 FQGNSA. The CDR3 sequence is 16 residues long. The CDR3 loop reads CASSFGLARKQETQYF. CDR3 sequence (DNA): TGTGCCAGCAGCTTCGGACTAGCGAGAAAGCAAGAGACCCAGTACTTC.

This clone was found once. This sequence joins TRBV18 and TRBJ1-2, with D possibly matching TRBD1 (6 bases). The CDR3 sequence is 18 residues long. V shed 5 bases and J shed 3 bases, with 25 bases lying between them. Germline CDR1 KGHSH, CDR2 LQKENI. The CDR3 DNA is TGTGCCAGCTCATCTAAACAGGGTGGTGGCCCTGGAGACTATGGCTACACCTTC. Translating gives CASSSKQGGGPGDYGYTF.

The DNA for the CDR3 is TGTGCCAGCAGCTTGGTGGCAGGGGGGAACACTGAAGCTTTCTTT. Translated, it gives CASSLVAGGNTEAFF. The rearrangement joins TRBV5-6 to TRBJ1-1; TRBD1 matches at 7 bases. The CDR3 runs to 15 residues. Germline CDR1 and CDR2: SGHDT and YYEEEE. Trimming took 0 bases from V and 1 from J; bases not matched to a gene: 3. The full variable domain, its missing parts supplied by reference TRBV5-6 and TRBJ1-1, is DAGVTQSPTHLIKTRGQQVTLRCSPKSGHDTVSWYQQALGQGPQFIFQYYEEEERQRGNFPDRFSGHQFPNYSSELNVNALLLGDSALYLCASSLVAGGNTEAFFGQGTRLTVV.

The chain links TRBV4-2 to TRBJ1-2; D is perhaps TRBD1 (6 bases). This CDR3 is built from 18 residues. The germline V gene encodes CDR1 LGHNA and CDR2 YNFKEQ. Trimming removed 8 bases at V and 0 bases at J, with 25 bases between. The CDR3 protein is CASLQSRGGTLPNYGYTF. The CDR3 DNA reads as TGTGCCAGCCTTCAGAGTCGTGGCGGGACACTACCTAACTATGGCTACACCTTC.

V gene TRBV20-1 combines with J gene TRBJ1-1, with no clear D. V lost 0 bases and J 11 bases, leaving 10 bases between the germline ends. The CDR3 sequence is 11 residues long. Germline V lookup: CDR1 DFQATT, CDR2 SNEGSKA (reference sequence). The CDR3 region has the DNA TGCAGTGCTAGAGATCCTCCAGCCGCTTTCTTT. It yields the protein CSARDPPAAFF.

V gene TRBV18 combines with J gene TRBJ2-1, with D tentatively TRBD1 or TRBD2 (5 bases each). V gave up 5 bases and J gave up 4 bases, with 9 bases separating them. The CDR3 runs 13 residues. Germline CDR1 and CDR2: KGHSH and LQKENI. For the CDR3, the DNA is TGTGCCAGCTCAACCGGGGCTTACAATGAGCAGTTCTTC. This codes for CASSTGAYNEQFF. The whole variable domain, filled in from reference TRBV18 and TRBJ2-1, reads NAGVMQNPRHLVRRRGQEARLRCSPMKGHSHVYWYRQLPEEGLKFMVYLQKENIIDESGMPKERFSAEFPKEGPSILRIQQVVRGDSAAYFCASSTGAYNEQFFGPGTRLTVL.

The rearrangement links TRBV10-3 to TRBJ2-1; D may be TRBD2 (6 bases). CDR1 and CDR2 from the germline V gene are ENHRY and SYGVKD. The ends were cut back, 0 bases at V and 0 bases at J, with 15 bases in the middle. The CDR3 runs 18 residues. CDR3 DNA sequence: TGTGCCATCAGTGAGTCGGGCGGCGGAGGGAGCTCCTACAATGAGCAGTTCTTC. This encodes CAISESGGGGSSYNEQFF.

The CDR3 sequence: CASSPTGGSTEAFF. Here the CDR3 DNA reads TGTGCCAGCTCGCCAACAGGGGGTAGTACTGAAGCTTTCTTT. The chain uses TRBV18 and TRBJ1-1; 8 nucleotides agree with TRBD1. V was clipped by 6 bases and J by 5 bases; unmatched bases: 8. Looked up from germline, CDR1 is KGHSH and CDR2 is LQKENI. The CDR3 consists of 14 residues.

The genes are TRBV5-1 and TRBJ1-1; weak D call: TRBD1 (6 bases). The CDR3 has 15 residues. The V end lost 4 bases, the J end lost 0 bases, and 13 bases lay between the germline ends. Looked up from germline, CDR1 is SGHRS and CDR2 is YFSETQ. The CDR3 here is CASSPGGHLNTEAFF. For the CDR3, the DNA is TGCGCCAGCAGCCCGGGGGGCCATTTGAACACTGAAGCTTTCTTT.

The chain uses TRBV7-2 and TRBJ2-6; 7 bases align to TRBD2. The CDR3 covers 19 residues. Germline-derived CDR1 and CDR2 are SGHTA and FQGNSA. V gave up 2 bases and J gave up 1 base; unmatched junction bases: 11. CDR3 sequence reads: CASSLWNGGGRSGANVLTF. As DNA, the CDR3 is TGTGCCAGCAGCTTATGGAATGGGGGAGGGAGGTCTGGGGCCAACGTCCTGACTTTC.

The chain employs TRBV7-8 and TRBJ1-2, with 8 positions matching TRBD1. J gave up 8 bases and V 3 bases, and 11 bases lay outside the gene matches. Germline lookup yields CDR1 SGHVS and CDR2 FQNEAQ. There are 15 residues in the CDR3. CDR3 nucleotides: TGTGCCAGCAGCTTTCAGGGGGCGGCATTGCGGGGCTACACCTTC. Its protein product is CASSFQGAALRGYTF.

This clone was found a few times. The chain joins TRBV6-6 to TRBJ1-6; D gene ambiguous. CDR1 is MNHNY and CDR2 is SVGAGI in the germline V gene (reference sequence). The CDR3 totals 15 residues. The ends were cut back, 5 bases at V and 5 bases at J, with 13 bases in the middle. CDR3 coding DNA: TGTGCCAGCAGTCCCAGGACGCAAGATAATTCACCCCTCCACTTT. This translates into CASSPRTQDNSPLHF.

CDR3 residues: CASSLDQGGTGELFF. As DNA, the CDR3 is TGTGCCAGCAGCTTAGATCAGGGGGGAACCGGGGAGCTGTTTTTT. V and J are TRBV7-3 and TRBJ2-2, with D possibly matching TRBD1 (7 bases). Germline loops: CDR1 SGHTA, CDR2 FQGTGA. V lost 2 bases to trimming and J lost 5 bases, with 12 bases between them. The CDR3 extends over 15 amino acids.

The CDR3 sequence: CASSEEGGRGGYTF. As DNA, the CDR3 is TGTGCCAGCAGTGAAGAAGGGGGGCGGGGTGGCTACACCTTC. The chain is built from TRBV2 and TRBJ1-2; D perhaps matches TRBD1 (6 bases). The CDR3 consists of 14 residues. The germline CDR1 and CDR2 sequences are SNHLY and FYNNEI. V gave up 1 base and J gave up 7 bases, with 13 bases separating them.